A selection of T cell receptor beta chains follows, all from one sample in a study of T cell responses to AZD1222 COVID-19 vaccine. Assay: immunoSEQ multiplex PCR; the TCRdb copy retains only in-frame clones and omits some. The sample shows about 110,000 clones, about 88% of them seen only once. The starting material was peripheral blood, obtained on day 0 of AZD1222 vaccination. Receptor source: an adult in good health. Each CDR3 is given with its conserved first and last residue. Fields, in order: J gene, V gene, clone size, D gene, CDR3 protein, CDR3 DNA. D genes are given only for firm matches. Some rows mark clone size as missing; the rest say once, few, many or name a class of expanded clone.

j_gene: TRBJ2-7
v_gene: TRBV11-2
abundance: -
d_gene: -
CDR3aa: CASSLDGQPYEQYF
CDR3nt: TGTGCCAGCAGCTTAGATGGGCAGCCCTACGAGCAGTACTTC

j_gene: TRBJ2-3
v_gene: TRBV3-1/TRBV3-2
abundance: -
d_gene: -
CDR3aa: CASSQGGGSGGTQYF
CDR3nt: TGTGCCAGCAGCCAAGGAGGTGGGAGTGGAGGTACGCAGTATTTT

j_gene: TRBJ1-2
v_gene: TRBV6-1
abundance: -
d_gene: TRBD1
CDR3aa: CASSETGGYGYTF
CDR3nt: TGTGCCAGCAGTGAAACAGGGGGCTATGGCTACACCTTC

j_gene: TRBJ1-5
v_gene: TRBV15
abundance: -
d_gene: -
CDR3aa: CATSRVVQAAGPQHF
CDR3nt: TGTGCCACCAGCAGAGTCGTTCAGGCGGCCGGGCCCCAGCATTTT

j_gene: TRBJ2-7
v_gene: TRBV3-1/TRBV3-2
abundance: -
d_gene: -
CDR3aa: CASSQAGNEQYF
CDR3nt: TGTGCCAGCAGCCAAGCAGGGAACGAGCAGTACTTC

j_gene: TRBJ2-1
v_gene: TRBV7-8
abundance: -
d_gene: TRBD2
CDR3aa: CASSASLAGEDNEQFF
CDR3nt: TGTGCCAGCAGCGCCTCCCTAGCGGGAGAGGACAATGAGCAGTTCTTC

j_gene: TRBJ2-2
v_gene: TRBV5-1
abundance: -
d_gene: TRBD1
CDR3aa: CASSLGQGANTGELFF
CDR3nt: TGCGCCAGCAGCTTGGGCCAGGGGGCGAACACCGGGGAGCTGTTTTTT

j_gene: TRBJ1-2
v_gene: TRBV11-3
abundance: -
d_gene: -
CDR3aa: CASSLGSYGYTF
CDR3nt: TGTGCCAGCAGCTTAGGCAGCTATGGCTACACCTTC

j_gene: TRBJ1-4
v_gene: TRBV7-2
abundance: -
d_gene: TRBD1
CDR3aa: CASSPRDRKPHEKLFF
CDR3nt: TGTGCCAGCAGCCCCCGGGACAGAAAGCCTCATGAAAAACTGTTTTTT

j_gene: TRBJ2-1
v_gene: TRBV24-1
abundance: -
d_gene: TRBD1
CDR3aa: CATSAWTGVGEQFF
CDR3nt: TGTGCCACCAGTGCCTGGACAGGGGTCGGTGAGCAGTTCTTC

j_gene: TRBJ2-5
v_gene: TRBV11-2
abundance: -
d_gene: -
CDR3aa: CASSRGETQYF
CDR3nt: TGTGCCAGCAGCCGCGGGGAGACCCAGTACTTC

j_gene: TRBJ2-2
v_gene: TRBV19
abundance: -
d_gene: -
CDR3aa: CASSIVQGTGELFF
CDR3nt: TGTGCCAGTAGTATAGTGCAGGGGACCGGGGAGCTGTTTTTT

j_gene: TRBJ2-3
v_gene: TRBV12-3/TRBV12-4
abundance: -
d_gene: -
CDR3aa: CASSLKGHTQYF
CDR3nt: TGTGCCAGCAGTTTAAAGGGGCACACGCAGTATTTT

j_gene: TRBJ2-7
v_gene: TRBV4-3
abundance: -
d_gene: TRBD1
CDR3aa: CASSPQTGPYEQYF
CDR3nt: TGCGCCAGCAGCCCCCAGACAGGGCCCTACGAGCAGTACTTC

j_gene: TRBJ2-1
v_gene: TRBV3-1/TRBV3-2
abundance: -
d_gene: -
CDR3aa: CASSQASSNEQFF
CDR3nt: TGTGCCAGCAGCCAAGCATCCTCCAATGAGCAGTTCTTC

j_gene: TRBJ1-5
v_gene: TRBV7-9
abundance: once
d_gene: -
CDR3aa: CASSLNPAQGNQPQHF
CDR3nt: TGTGCCAGCAGCTTAAATCCGGCCCAGGGCAATCAGCCCCAGCATTTT